The next 22 T cell receptor beta chains were all read from a single sample in a study of metastatic and nonmetastatic thyroid tumors. TCRdb re-clonotyped the PCR reads through MiXCR. The sample holds about 21,000 clones, around 18% seen once. Not a single patient had been given any form of treatment at any point before undergoing thyroid surgery. Sample: blood. These receptors all stem from a male donor with papillary thyroid cancer or a benign thyroid nodule (not recorded which). Some clones in this sample may be carry-over from other donors' samples.

Many counts were recorded for this clone. The chain links TRBV18 to TRBJ2-3, with D possibly matching TRBD2 (6 bases). Trimming pared 3 bases from V and 5 bases from J, leaving 12 bases between. The germline V gene encodes CDR1 KGHSH and CDR2 LQKENI. This CDR3 contains 14 residues. The CDR3 is CASSPPTREDTQYF. For the CDR3, the DNA is TGTGCCAGCTCACCGCCTACGCGGGAAGATACGCAGTATTTT.

The gene calls are TRBV10-1 and TRBJ2-7; D is perhaps TRBD1 (6 bases). The V end lost 2 bases, the J end lost 0 bases, and 14 bases lay between the germline ends. The CDR3 totals 16 residues. Germline CDR1 is WNHNN and CDR2 is SYGVQD (reference sequence). The DNA of the CDR3 is TGCGCCAGCAGTGAGCTCGGGGCAGGGGACTCCTACGAGCAGTACTTC. Encoded protein: CASSELGAGDSYEQYF.

At least ten counts were recorded for this clone. This chain connects TRBV10-3 to TRBJ1-2, with TRBD1 matching 9 bases. The CDR3 has 15 residues. V was pared by 2 bases and J by 6 bases, with 7 bases of the junction left unmatched. The germline CDR1 and CDR2 sequences are ENHRY and SYGVKD. The CDR3 here is CAISESRDREDGYTF. In DNA form, the CDR3 reads TGTGCCATCAGTGAGAGCCGGGACAGGGAGGATGGCTACACCTTC.

This clone came up many times. V is TRBV6-4 and J is TRBJ2-2; no reliable D call. The CDR3 spans 13 residues. Germline V CDR1 and CDR2: MRHNA, SNTAGT. Trimming shortened V by 0 bases and J by 4 bases, and 3 bases separated the two germline ends. This chain's CDR3 is CASSDSSTGELFF. In DNA form, the CDR3 reads TGTGCCAGCAGTGACTCTAGCACCGGGGAGCTGTTTTTT.

Many counts were recorded for this clone. This chain links TRBV7-2 with TRBJ2-1; 11 positions agree with TRBD2. The CDR3 is made up of 15 amino acids. Trimming took 0 bases from V and 10 from J; bases not matched to a gene: 5. Germline V gene data show CDR1 as SGHTA and CDR2 as FQGNSA. CDR3 sequence reads: CASSLASGGAREQFF. The CDR3 nucleotides are TGTGCCAGCAGCTTAGCTAGCGGGGGGGCCAGAGAGCAGTTCTTC.

This clone occurred a few times. CDR3 protein: CATHSTTNEKLFF. The CDR3 region has the DNA TGTGCCACCCACTCTACAACTAATGAAAAACTGTTTTTT. J is TRBJ1-4 and V is TRBV6-1; D is uncertain. The CDR3 is 13 residues long. Trimming cost V 10 bases and J 0 bases, with 9 bases left between them. Germline values: CDR1 MNHNS, CDR2 SASEGT.

This chain uses TRBV11-2 with TRBJ2-7; 11 bases agree with TRBD2. V shed 3 bases, J shed 3 bases, and the junction held 4 bases outside the gene matches. The CDR3 has 15 residues. CDR1 is SGHAT, CDR2 FQNNGV, per germline. CDR3 residues: CASSFLTSGNYEQYF. The CDR3 DNA sequence: TGTGCCAGCAGCTTCCTGACTAGCGGGAACTACGAGCAGTACTTC. The entire variable domain, with the rest obtained from reference TRBV11-2 and TRBJ2-7, is as follows: EAGVAQSPRYKIIEKRQSVAFWCNPISGHATLYWYQQILGQGPKLLIQFQNNGVVDDSQLPKDRFSAERLKGVDSTLKIQPAKLEDSAVYLCASSFLTSGNYEQYFGPGTRLTVT.

This clone was seen at least ten times. Written as DNA, the CDR3 is TGTGCCAGCAGTGGAACAGGGAGGAATCAGTTCTTC. Protein product: CASSGTGRNQFF. The chain joins TRBV2 to TRBJ2-1; D may correspond to TRBD1 or TRBD2 (6 bases each). CDR1 is SNHLY, CDR2 FYNNEI, per germline. This CDR3 region has 12 residues. Trimming stripped 4 bases from V and 13 bases from J, with 14 bases between. Looking up the rest from reference TRBV2 and TRBJ2-1 gives the full variable domain: EPEVTQTPSHQVTQMGQEVILRCVPISNHLYFYWYRQILGQKVEFLVSFYNNEISEKSEIFDDQFSVERPDGSNFTLKIRSTKLEDSAMYFCASSGTGRNQFFGPGTRLTVL.

The sample holds many counts of this clone. The chain carries TRBV2 and TRBJ2-5; the D is unclear. Germline V gene sequence: CDR1 SNHLY, CDR2 FYNNEI. The CDR3 consists of 14 residues. The V end lost 11 bases, the J end lost 1 base, and 17 bases lay between the germline ends. The CDR3 sequence: CAGSEAALQETQYF. Here the CDR3 DNA reads TGTGCCGGATCTGAGGCCGCACTCCAAGAGACCCAGTACTTC.

By share of the sample, this clone is medium-sized (0.01 to 0.1%). The rearrangement links TRBV6-2 or TRBV6-3 to TRBJ1-6; TRBD1 is a possible D gene (5 bases). The CDR3 is 14 amino acids. The ends were cut back, 7 bases at V and 10 bases at J, with 17 bases in the middle. Germline CDR1 and CDR2: MNHEY and SVGEGT. Here the CDR3 DNA reads TGTGCCAGCACCCTCCGGGGGGATGGATCACCCCTCCACTTT. Translation: CASTLRGDGSPLHF.

At least ten counts were recorded for this clone. The genes are TRBV5-6 and TRBJ2-5; D gene ambiguous. CDR3 length: 14 residues. Trimming shortened V by 6 bases and J by 4 bases, and 16 bases separated the two germline ends. Germline CDR1 is SGHDT and CDR2 is YYEEEE. CDR3 in amino acids: CASIDLRKAETQYF. The CDR3 DNA sequence: TGTGCCAGCATCGACTTAAGAAAAGCAGAGACCCAGTACTTC.

This chain uses TRBV9 with TRBJ2-1; TRBD2 is a possible D gene (6 bases). Germline CDR1 reads SGDLS; CDR2 reads YYNGEE. Trimming stripped 3 bases from V and 4 bases from J, with 14 bases between. The length of the CDR3 is 15 residues. The CDR3 reads CASSAQGTSYNEQFF. The CDR3 region has the DNA TGTGCCAGCAGCGCCCAAGGGACTTCGTACAATGAGCAGTTCTTC.

This clone showed up many times. The chain is built from TRBV9 and TRBJ2-1; a weak D match, TRBD2 (6 bases). Trimming shortened V by 4 bases and J by 0 bases, and 20 bases separated the two germline ends. The CDR3 length is 18 residues. CDR1 is SGDLS and CDR2 is YYNGEE in the germline V gene. As DNA, the CDR3 is TGTGCCAGCAGCCCTGAAGTCGGGCAGGGAGGCTCCTACAATGAGCAGTTCTTC. Translated: CASSPEVGQGGSYNEQFF.

In its sample, this clone was seen a few times. The rearrangement joins TRBV28 to TRBJ2-5; 9 bases are a match to TRBD1. This CDR3 has 14 residues. Germline-derived CDR1 and CDR2 are MDHEN and SYDVKM. The V and J ends lost 3 bases and 5 bases, in that order; junction bases with no gene match: 4. CDR3 bases: TGTGCCAGCAGTTTGGTTGGACAGGGGGAGACCCAGTACTTC. It specifies CASSLVGQGETQYF.

This clone has a count of ten or more. CDR3: CASSQEIGITNEKLFF. The CDR3 nucleotides read TGTGCCAGCAGCCAAGAAATTGGGATAACTAATGAAAAACTGTTTTTT. The rearrangement links TRBV4-2 to TRBJ1-4; no clear D. The CDR3 spans 16 residues. Trimming left V 0 bases short and J 1 base short, with 9 bases between. Looked up from germline, CDR1 is LGHNA and CDR2 is YNFKEQ.

The sample holds many counts of this clone. In DNA form, the CDR3 reads TGTGCCAGCAGCCTACAGGGAAACAATCAGCCCCAGCATTTT. This gives the protein CASSLQGNNQPQHF. This sequence joins TRBV5-5 and TRBJ1-5; a possible D gene is TRBD1 (6 bases). Trimming took off 4 bases at V and 3 bases at J, with 11 bases between the two ends. CDR3 length: 14 residues. The germline gives CDR1 SGHKS, CDR2 YYEKEE (reference sequence).

This clone was seen many times. The chain combines TRBV20-1 with TRBJ2-7, with D tentatively TRBD1 (6 bases). The CDR3 has 16 residues. CDR1 is DFQATT and CDR2 is SNEGSKA in the germline V gene (reference sequence). V was pared by 1 base and J by 3 bases, with 19 bases between. The CDR3 protein is CSARALFRGPFYEQYF. The CDR3 DNA sequence: TGCAGTGCTAGAGCTCTGTTCAGGGGTCCTTTCTACGAGCAGTACTTC.

This clone has more than one count but fewer than ten. The chain has TRBV12-3 or TRBV12-4 and TRBJ2-7; D is ambiguous. The V end was cut by 3 bases, the J end by 3 bases, with 18 bases between. This CDR3 has 16 amino acids. CDR3 DNA: TGTGCCAGCAGTTTGGGGATGCCAACTACCTTCTACGAGCAGTACTTC. Translated: CASSLGMPTTFYEQYF.

This clone was seen repeatedly, ten times or more. This chain connects TRBV4-1 to TRBJ2-3; TRBD1 matches 7 bases. Germline lookup yields CDR1 MGHRA and CDR2 YSYEKL. The junction had 7 bases not matched to a gene; V was cut back by 1 base and J by 3 bases. The length of the CDR3 is 16 residues. The CDR3 DNA sequence: TGCGCCAGCAGCCAAGTAGGCAGGGGGTTGACAGATACGCAGTATTTT. It yields the protein CASSQVGRGLTDTQYF.

Remarks on this clone: A clone one base away is much larger, so this may be a read error. This CDR3 is CSLDLTGETQYF. The CDR3, as DNA: TGCAGTCTAGATCTAACGGGGGAGACCCAGTACTTC. This chain joins TRBV20-1 and TRBJ2-5; perhaps TRBD2 as D (5 bases). The V gene's germline CDR1 is DFQATT and CDR2 SNEGSKA (reference sequence). Trimming removed 8 bases at V and 5 bases at J, with 15 bases between. The CDR3 is 12 residues long.

The sample holds many counts of this clone. The chain links TRBV12-3 or TRBV12-4 to TRBJ2-3; D unclear. V shed 3 bases and J shed 3 bases, with 4 bases lying between them. CDR3 length: 12 residues. CDR3 DNA sequence: TGTGCCAGCAGTTTTGGTACAGATACGCAGTATTTT. Amino acid sequence: CASSFGTDTQYF.

This clone appeared a few times. The chain recombines TRBV2 with TRBJ2-1, with D tentatively TRBD1 or TRBD2 (6 bases each). V was shortened by 4 bases and J by 7 bases, with 11 bases between the two germline ends. The CDR3 is 13 amino acids. CDR1 and CDR2 from the germline V gene are SNHLY and FYNNEI. The CDR3 nucleotides read TGTGCCAGCAGTGCCCAGGGGAGGAATGAGCAGTTCTTC. Translation gives CASSAQGRNEQFF.